This T cell receptor (beta chain) comes out of a study of technical replicates of blood from several donors. With 0 bases clipped from V and 3 bases from J, the junction kept 11 bases outside the gene matches. CDR1 is MGHDK and CDR2 is SYGVNS in the germline V gene. The CDR3 sequence is 18 residues long. Some clones are missing from TCRdb's copy, which holds only in-frame ones; the method was immunoSEQ multiplex PCR. The table lists more than 65,000 clones, about nine tenths of them singletons, with roughly 0.38% in the top ten. The TCR was taken from a human donor in good health. Some clones in this sample may be carry-over from other donors' samples. The sequencing input was T cells isolated from PBMCs. This chain connects TRBV25-1 to TRBJ2-1; TRBD1 matches 7 bases. CDR3 coding DNA: TGTGCCAGCAGTGAATATCCGTCACAGGGGAGAATCTACAATGAGCAGTTCTTC. Translating gives CASSEYPSQGRIYNEQFF.